This TCR beta chain was sequenced in a study of blood T cell repertoires in COVID-19. Overall study context: Sample material is recorded as cDNA or gDNA derived from T cells, B-cell-depleted T cells, or PBMCs.

Germline values: CDR1 MNHEY, CDR2 SVGAGI. This CDR3 is built from 13 residues. Trimming cost V 7 bases and J 2 bases; bases outside gene matches: 1. In the original processing: The assay estimated nucleated cells by amplifying reference gene primers. The assay was immunoSEQ multiplex PCR, and TCRdb's table has in-frame clones only and misses some. V and J calls and clone size are as listed in that table; D and trimming were resolved from the DNA. Of tens of thousands of clones in the sample, approximately 92% were seen once. What was sequenced was peripheral blood. The rearrangement uses TRBV6-5 and TRBJ2-4; 8 bases match TRBD1. The sequence came from a man aged 55 to 69 with active COVID-19. The CDR3 coding sequence is TGTGCCAGCACCAGGGGGCCCAAAAACATTCAGTACTTC. It codes for CASTRGPKNIQYF.